This T cell receptor (beta chain) was retrieved from a study of blood T cell repertoires in COVID-19. The CDR3 runs to 15 residues. Germline-derived CDR1 and CDR2 are MDHEN and SYDVKM. Deletions cut 6 bases from V and 4 bases from J, with 16 bases between. Per the original data handling: Cell counts per sample came from amplifying reference gene primers. The repertoire was sequenced with immunoSEQ multiplex PCR; TCRdb's copy has only in-frame clones and lacks some. V and J calls and clone size are as listed in that table; D and trimming were resolved from the DNA. Among over 10,000 clones listed, around 90% were seen once.

V usage is TRBV28 and J usage is TRBJ2-1; D gene unclear. This TCR derives from a human donor in a cohort sampled during active COVID-19. Sequences were obtained from peripheral blood. The CDR3 is CASSPPGYLYNEQFF. In DNA form, the CDR3 reads TGTGCCAGCAGCCCGCCCGGTTACTTGTACAATGAGCAGTTCTTC.